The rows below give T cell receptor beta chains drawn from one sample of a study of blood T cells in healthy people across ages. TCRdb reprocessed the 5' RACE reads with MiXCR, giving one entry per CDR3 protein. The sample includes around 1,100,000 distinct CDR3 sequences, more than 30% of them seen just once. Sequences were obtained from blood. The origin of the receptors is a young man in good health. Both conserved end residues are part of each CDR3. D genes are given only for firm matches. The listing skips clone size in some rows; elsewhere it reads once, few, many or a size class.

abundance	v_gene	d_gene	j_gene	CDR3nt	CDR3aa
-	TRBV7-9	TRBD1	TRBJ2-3	TGTGCCAGCAGCTTAACGACAGGGAGTGCAGATACGCAGTATTTT	CASSLTTGSADTQYF
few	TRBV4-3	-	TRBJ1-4	TGCGCCAGCAGCCAGGGGTGGCGACAGGAAAATGAAAAACTGTTTTTT	CASSQGWRQENEKLFF
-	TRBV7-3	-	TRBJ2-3	TGTGCCAGCAGCTTAACCAACACAGTGGATACGCAGTATTTT	CASSLTNTVDTQYF
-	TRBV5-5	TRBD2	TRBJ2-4	TGTGCCAGCAGCTTCCGAGGCACTAGCGGGAGCCAGCGGTACTTC	CASSFRGTSGSQRYF
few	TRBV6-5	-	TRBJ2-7	TGTGCCAGCAGTCGCCTGAACGGCGAGCAGTACTTC	CASSRLNGEQYF
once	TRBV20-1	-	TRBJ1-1	TGCAGTGCGACCGTTGGGCCCCTGAACACTGAAGCTTTCTTT	CSATVGPLNTEAFF
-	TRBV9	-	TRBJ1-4	TGTGCCAGCAGCATCGACGGATTTAATGAAAAACTGTTTTTT	CASSIDGFNEKLFF
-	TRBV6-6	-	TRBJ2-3	TGTGCCAGCAGTTGGCCAATGGTCTCTAACACAGATACGCAGTATTTT	CASSWPMVSNTDTQYF
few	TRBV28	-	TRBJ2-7	TGTGCCAGCAGTTTAAACGGGAGCTCCTACGAGCAGTACTTC	CASSLNGSSYEQYF
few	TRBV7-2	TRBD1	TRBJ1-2	TGTGCCAGCAGCCCGATGCGACAGGGAGCAGGCTACACCTTC	CASSPMRQGAGYTF
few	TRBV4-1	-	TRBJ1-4	TGCGCCAGCAGCCAAGATCGATCAGGGAGTCCTAATGAAAAACTGTTTTTT	CASSQDRSGSPNEKLFF
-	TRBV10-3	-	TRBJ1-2	TGTGCCATCAGTAAAACAGACAGGCGCTATGGCTACACCTTC	CAISKTDRRYGYTF
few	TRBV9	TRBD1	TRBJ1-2	TGTGCCAGCACCCGTATGACCGGGACAGGGGAATATGGCTACACCTTC	CASTRMTGTGEYGYTF
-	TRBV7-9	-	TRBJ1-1	TGTGCCAGCAGCTTAGCGGGGGGCGTAGGTGAAGCTTTCTTT	CASSLAGGVGEAFF
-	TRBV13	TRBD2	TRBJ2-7	TGTGCCAGCAGTGTAGATGTTGGCGGGGGGGCTCTAAACTCCTACAATGAGCAGTACTTC	CASSVDVGGGALNSYNEQYF
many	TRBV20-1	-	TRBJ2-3	TGCAGTGCGAGGGGAGGAAACACAGATACGCAGTATTTT	CSARGGNTDTQYF
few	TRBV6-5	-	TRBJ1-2	TGTGCCAGCAGTTCCCTCCAGACGGGACCCAGCGGCTACACCTTC	CASSSLQTGPSGYTF
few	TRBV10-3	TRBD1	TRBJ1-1	TGTGCCATCAGTGACGGACAGGGGGGCACTGAAGCTTTCTTT	CAISDGQGGTEAFF
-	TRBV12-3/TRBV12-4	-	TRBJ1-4	TGTGCCAGCAGTCCAGGGTACGGCGAAAAACTGTTTTTT	CASSPGYGEKLFF
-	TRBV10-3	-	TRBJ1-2	TGTGCCATCAGAGGGGGATCGAGAGGCTACACCTTC	CAIRGGSRGYTF
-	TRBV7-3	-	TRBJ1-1	TGTGCCAGCAGCTTACAACAGTCCACTGAAGCTTTCTTT	CASSLQQSTEAFF
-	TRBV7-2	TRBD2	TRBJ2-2	TGTGCCAGCAGCTTACGGGGGGGGAACACCGGGGAGCTGTTTTTT	CASSLRGGNTGELFF
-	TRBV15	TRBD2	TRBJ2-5	TGTGCCACTAGCGGGAGCATAATCCAAGAGGCCCAGTACTTC	CATSGSIIQEAQYF
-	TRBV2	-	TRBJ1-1	TGTGCCGGCAGTGAAGCGCTCGGGGAATCTGAAGCTTTCTTT	CAGSEALGESEAFF
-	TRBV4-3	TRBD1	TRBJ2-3	TGCGCCAGCAGCCAGAGCACAGGGGGACCGCAGTATTTT	CASSQSTGGPQYF
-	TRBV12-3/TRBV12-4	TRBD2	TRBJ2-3	TGTGCCAGCAGTTTAATAGCGGGGACGGATGCTAGCACAGATACGCAGTATTTT	CASSLIAGTDASTDTQYF
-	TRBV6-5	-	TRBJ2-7	TGTGCCAGCAGTCCGGGGATCCACAAATTACCCTACGAGCAGTACTTC	CASSPGIHKLPYEQYF
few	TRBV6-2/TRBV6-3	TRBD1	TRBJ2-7	TGTGCCAGCCGGGACAGCATTTACGAGCAGTACTTC	CASRDSIYEQYF
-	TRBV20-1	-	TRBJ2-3	TGCAGTGCTAGAAGCCCCTCAAGTCCAGATACGCAGTATTTT	CSARSPSSPDTQYF
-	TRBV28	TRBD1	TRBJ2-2	TGTGCCAGCAGAGGGACAGACCGAAACACCGGGGAGCTGTTTTTT	CASRGTDRNTGELFF
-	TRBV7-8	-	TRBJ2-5	TGTGCCAGCAGCTTAGGTCGGGTGGGCAATGAGCAGTACTTC	CASSLGRVGNEQYF
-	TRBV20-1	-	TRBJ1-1	TGCAGTGCTAGTCCATACTATGGCGGGGGAAACACTGAAGCTTTCTTT	CSASPYYGGGNTEAFF
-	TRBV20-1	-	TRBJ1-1	TGCAGTGCTAGGGAATCGGGGACTGAAGCTTTCTTT	CSARESGTEAFF
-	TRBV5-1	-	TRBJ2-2	TGCGCCAGCAGCTTGAATCCAGGGAGAAACACCGGGGAGCTGTTTTTT	CASSLNPGRNTGELFF
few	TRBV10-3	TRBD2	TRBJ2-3	TGTGCCATCAGTGAGTCAGCTAGCGGGGGGTCCACAGATACGCAGTATTTT	CAISESASGGSTDTQYF
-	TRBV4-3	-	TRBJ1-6	TGCGCCAGCAGCCAAGAAAAGGGTTGGGATTCACCCCTCCACTTT	CASSQEKGWDSPLHF
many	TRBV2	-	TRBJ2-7	TGTGCCAGCAGTCCCGAGTTACTGGGCGAGCAGTACTTC	CASSPELLGEQYF
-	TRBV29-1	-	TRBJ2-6	TGCAGCGTTCCCGGACAGAGCCCTAACTCTGGGGCCAACGTCCTGACTTTC	CSVPGQSPNSGANVLTF
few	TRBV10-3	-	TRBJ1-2	TGTGCCATCAGTGAGACCCAGGATCACTATGGCTACACCTTC	CAISETQDHYGYTF
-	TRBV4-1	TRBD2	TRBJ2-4	TGCGCCAGCAGCCAAGAGGAGCGGGGGGGCTTGAATGAGCAGTACTTC	CASSQEERGGLNEQYF
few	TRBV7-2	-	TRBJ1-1	TGTGCCAGCAGCTTATCGGAGGTTTCTGAAGCTTTCTTT	CASSLSEVSEAFF
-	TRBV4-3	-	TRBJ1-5	TGCGCCAGCAGCCAAGATCGATCGGTTTATCAGCCCCAGCATTTT	CASSQDRSVYQPQHF
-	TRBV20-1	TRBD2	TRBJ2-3	TGCAGTGCTAGACCCATTAGCGGGGGACCAGATACGCAGTATTTT	CSARPISGGPDTQYF
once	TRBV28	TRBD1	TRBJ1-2	TGTGCCAGCAGCGTTCGGGACAGGAATGACTACACCTTC	CASSVRDRNDYTF
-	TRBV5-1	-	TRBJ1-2	TGCGCCAGCAGCCTGGGACTCCAGGGGTATGGCTACACCTTC	CASSLGLQGYGYTF
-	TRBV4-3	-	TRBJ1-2	TGCGCCAGCAGCCAAGAGGGGAATGGCTACACCTTC	CASSQEGNGYTF
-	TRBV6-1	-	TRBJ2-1	TGTGCCAGTCTAGACACAGGGGCGGGGGGCCACCCTTCGGATGAGCAGTTCTTC	CASLDTGAGGHPSDEQFF
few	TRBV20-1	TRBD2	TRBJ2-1	TGCAGTGCTTCACGACTAGCGGGGGCATCCGATGAGCAGTTCTTC	CSASRLAGASDEQFF
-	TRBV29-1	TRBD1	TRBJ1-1	TGCAGCGTGGGACAGGGGACTGAAGCTTTCTTT	CSVGQGTEAFF
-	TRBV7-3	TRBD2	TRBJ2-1	TGTGCCAGCAGCTCGAAGAGGACTAGCGGGAGCCAAGATGAGCAGTTCTTC	CASSSKRTSGSQDEQFF
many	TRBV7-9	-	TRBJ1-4	TGTGCCAGCAGCTTCCGGACCCAAGAAAAACTGTTTTTT	CASSFRTQEKLFF
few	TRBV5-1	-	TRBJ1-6	TGCGCCAGCAGCCCTGGGGAGGACGGCTATAATTCACCCCTCCACTTT	CASSPGEDGYNSPLHF
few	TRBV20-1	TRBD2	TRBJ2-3	TGCAGTGCTAGCCTCTCAGCGGGGGGCGGCACAGATACGCAGTATTTT	CSASLSAGGGTDTQYF
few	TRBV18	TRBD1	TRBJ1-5	TGTGCCAGCTCTCTAGACAGGGGGAGTCAGCCCCAGCATTTT	CASSLDRGSQPQHF